The present T cell receptor beta chain was sequenced within a study of blood T cell repertoires in COVID-19. Germline V gene data show CDR1 as LGHNA and CDR2 as YSLEER. Trimming took off 4 bases at V and 2 bases at J, with 14 bases between the two ends. This CDR3 has 15 amino acids. Assay used: immunoSEQ multiplex PCR; TCRdb lists only in-frame clones, some missing. The sample includes 200,000 or so clones, 80% to 85% of them seen just once. This clonotype originated in a man aged 40-55 years who had recovered from COVID-19. V and J are TRBV4-3 and TRBJ1-1; possibly TRBD1 for D (6 bases). The sample consisted of PBMCs or T cells enriched from blood (not recorded which). CDR3 loop: CASSPRTALNTEAFF. DNA of the CDR3: TGCGCCAGCAGCCCAAGGACAGCCTTAAACACTGAAGCTTTCTTT.